One TCR beta chain is described in this entry. Repertoires were generated with immunoSEQ multiplex PCR, while TCRdb's copy carries only in-frame clones and drops some. Here the sample spans about 2.1 million clones, over 85% being singletons. The naive CD8 population came from CD45RO-negative cells selected for CCR7, without terminally differentiated effector memory CD45RA+ cells. The data were obtained in a study of shared clonotypes between healthy human individuals. Sequenced material: naive CD8+ T cells from PBMCs. The sequence came from a man aged 18 to 29 in good health. Some clones in this sample may be carry-over from other donors' samples.

CDR3 protein: CASSLAVGNSFSGANVLTF. CDR3 nucleotide sequence: TGTGCCAGCAGCTTAGCAGTTGGCAACAGTTTCTCTGGGGCCAACGTCCTGACTTTC. The chain employs TRBV7-2 and TRBJ2-6; D unclear. The V end lost 0 bases, the J end lost 0 bases, and 15 bases lay between the germline ends. This CDR3 has 19 residues. Germline lookup yields CDR1 SGHTA and CDR2 FQGNSA.